This is a list of T cell receptor beta chains from one sample in a study of blood T cell repertoires in COVID-19. The repertoire was sequenced with immunoSEQ multiplex PCR; TCRdb's copy has only in-frame clones and lacks some. The sample shows 140,000 or so clones, 80% to 85% of them seen only once. The sequencing input was peripheral blood. The receptors shown here come from a man between 25 and 39 years old with COVID-19, enrolled during active disease. CDR3s include the opening cysteine and the closing phenylalanine or tryptophan. Each record gives: clone size, J gene, D gene, V gene, CDR3 protein, CDR3 DNA. D genes are given only for firm matches. The listing skips clone size in some rows; elsewhere it reads once, few, many or a size class.

NA TRBJ2-5 NA TRBV28 CASSKGGSQETQYF TGTGCCAGCAGTAAGGGAGGCAGCCAAGAGACCCAGTACTTC
NA TRBJ1-5 TRBD1 TRBV7-2 CASSQGQGHNQPQHF TGTGCCAGCAGCCAAGGACAGGGACACAATCAGCCCCAGCATTTT
NA TRBJ2-1 TRBD2 TRBV28 CASSLQPSGRHEQFF TGTGCCAGCAGTTTACAGCCTAGCGGGAGGCATGAGCAGTTCTTC
NA TRBJ2-1 NA TRBV11-2 CASSLSSLNEQFF TGTGCCAGCAGCCTAAGCTCCCTCAATGAGCAGTTCTTC
NA TRBJ2-5 NA TRBV19 CASSPVGGQETQYF TGTGCCAGTAGTCCCGTGGGGGGCCAAGAGACCCAGTACTTC
NA TRBJ2-7 NA TRBV11-2 CASSYFYEQYF TGTGCCAGCAGCTACTTCTACGAGCAGTACTTC
NA TRBJ2-1 TRBD2 TRBV10-3 CAISKLAEDNEQFF TGTGCCATCAGCAAACTAGCGGAAGACAATGAGCAGTTCTTC
NA TRBJ2-3 NA TRBV9 CASSVDGGLGDTQYF TGTGCCAGCAGCGTAGACGGAGGGTTGGGAGATACGCAGTATTTT
NA TRBJ1-2 NA TRBV9 CASTIGSHYGYTF TGTGCCAGCACGATTGGCTCACACTATGGCTACACCTTC
NA TRBJ1-6 NA TRBV10-2 CASSESTSYGPLHF TGCGCCAGCAGTGAGTCGACTAGTTATGGTCCCCTCCACTTT
NA TRBJ1-5 NA TRBV30 CAWSDYQGLSQPQHF TGTGCCTGGAGTGACTATCAGGGGCTTAGTCAGCCCCAGCATTTT
once TRBJ2-1 NA TRBV9 CASSVGTASYNEQFF TGTGCCAGCAGCGTGGGGACTGCCTCCTACAATGAGCAGTTCTTC
NA TRBJ1-1 TRBD1 TRBV25-1 CASSWTGLKAEAFF TGTGCCAGCAGTTGGACAGGGCTGAAGGCTGAAGCTTTCTTT
NA TRBJ2-3 NA TRBV5-1 CASSLIRSSTDTQYF TGCGCCAGCAGCTTGATTCGCAGTAGCACAGATACGCAGTATTTT
few TRBJ1-6 NA TRBV19 CATLGARPPLHF TGTGCCACCCTGGGGGCGAGGCCCCCCCTCCACTTT
NA TRBJ2-3 TRBD1 TRBV3-1/TRBV3-2 CASRRTGATDTQYF TGTGCCAGCAGACGGACAGGGGCCACAGATACGCAGTATTTT
NA TRBJ2-7 TRBD2 TRBV5-4 CASSSQSSSGYEQYF TGTGCCAGCAGCTCCCAGAGTTCTAGCGGATACGAGCAGTACTTC